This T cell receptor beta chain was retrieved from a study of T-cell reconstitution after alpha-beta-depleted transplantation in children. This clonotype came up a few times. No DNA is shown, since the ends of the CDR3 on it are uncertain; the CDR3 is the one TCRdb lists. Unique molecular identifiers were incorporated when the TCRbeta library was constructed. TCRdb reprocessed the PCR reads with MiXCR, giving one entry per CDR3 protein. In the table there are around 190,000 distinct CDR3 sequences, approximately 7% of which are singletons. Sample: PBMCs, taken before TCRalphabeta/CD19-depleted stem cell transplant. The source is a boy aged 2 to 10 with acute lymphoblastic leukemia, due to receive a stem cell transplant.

The chain's CDR3 is CASSFLWGFRTDTQYF. The rearrangement links TRBV7-2 to TRBJ2-3; TRBD1, the D gene given by the table, was not confirmed from the DNA. Germline V lookup: CDR1 SGHTA, CDR2 FQGNSA. The CDR3 length is 16 residues, termini included.